A selection of T cell receptor beta chains follows, all from one sample in a study of ipilimumab plus nivolumab after autologous stem cell transplantation. Profiling relied on immunoSEQ multiplex PCR, and the TCRdb table lists in-frame clones only, not all of them. The data show approximately 17,000 clones, over 60% seen once. The sequencing here drew on PBMCs, taken in a trial of ipilimumab plus nivolumab as post-transplant consolidation. The receptor source for this set is a male donor with diffuse large B-cell lymphoma. CDR3s include the opening cysteine and the closing phenylalanine or tryptophan. Fields, in order: CDR3 length, D gene, J gene, clone size, V gene, CDR3 DNA, CDR3 protein. D genes are given only for firm matches. The size of a clone is reported for some rows only, either as once, few or many, or as a class for expanded clones.

>15|-|TRBJ2-1|-|TRBV7-3
TGTGCCAGCAGCTTTTCACCGCAGGGCCAGAATGAGCAGTTCTTC
CASSFSPQGQNEQFF
>14|-|TRBJ2-3|-|TRBV29-1
TGCAGCGGCAGGGGGGCAGGGAGCACAGATACGCAGTATTTT
CSGRGAGSTDTQYF
>17|TRBD1|TRBJ2-7|few|TRBV19
TGTGCCAGTAGTAACTCGGAAATCTCGACAGGGGATTACGAGCAGTACTTC
CASSNSEISTGDYEQYF
>15|TRBD1|TRBJ2-3|-|TRBV7-9
TGTGCCAGCAGCGACCGGGACAGGGCAGGAGATACGCAGTATTTT
CASSDRDRAGDTQYF
>15|-|TRBJ2-1|few|TRBV27
TGTGCCAGCAGTTTATCAGCGAGGGGCTACAATGAGCAGTTCTTC
CASSLSARGYNEQFF
>14|-|TRBJ1-2|-|TRBV16
TGTGCCAGCAGCCCCTCCGGACTAAACTATGGCTACACCTTC
CASSPSGLNYGYTF
>17|TRBD2|TRBJ2-3|-|TRBV7-9
TGTGCCAGCAGCTTAGTTTTTGGACTAGGTGAGGGGGATACGCAGTATTTT
CASSLVFGLGEGDTQYF
>13|-|TRBJ2-5|few|TRBV5-4
TGTGCCAGCAGCTTAAGGACTCAAGAGACCCAGTACTTC
CASSLRTQETQYF
>14|-|TRBJ1-2|few|TRBV19
TGTGCCAGTAGCACACAAACAGGGACGGGGGGCTACACCTTC
CASSTQTGTGGYTF
>14|-|TRBJ1-2|-|TRBV29-1
TGCAGCGTTGAAGATGATGAGGGAGTGAGTGGCTACACCTTC
CSVEDDEGVSGYTF
>14|TRBD2|TRBJ2-1|-|TRBV5-1
TGCGCCAGCAGCTTGCCTAGCGGTTACAATGAGCAGTTCTTC
CASSLPSGYNEQFF
>14|-|TRBJ2-3|-|TRBV7-2
TGTGCCAGCAGCTTAGCACCGGGCACAGATACGCAGTATTTT
CASSLAPGTDTQYF
>14|TRBD1|TRBJ2-7|few|TRBV6-5
TGTGCCAGCAGAACCGGGACAGGGGGTTACGAGCAGTACTTC
CASRTGTGGYEQYF
>15|-|TRBJ2-1|-|TRBV5-1
TGCGCCAGCAGCTTCGGGCTCCAGGATACGAATGAGCAGTTCTTC
CASSFGLQDTNEQFF
>12|TRBD2|TRBJ2-5|-|TRBV6-5
TGTGCCAGCAGTATCGGGAGGGAGACCCAGTACTTC
CASSIGRETQYF
>13|-|TRBJ1-2|-|TRBV2
TGTGCCAGCAGTCCCACTCGGATGGGCGGCTACACCTTC
CASSPTRMGGYTF
>15|TRBD2|TRBJ2-3|-|TRBV19
TGTGCCAGTAGTATTTTTGGAGCGGGAGAAGATACGCAGTATTTT
CASSIFGAGEDTQYF
>15|TRBD1|TRBJ1-1|-|TRBV7-9
TGTGCCAGCAGCCCAGGGACAGGGGGCCTCACTGAAGCTTTCTTT
CASSPGTGGLTEAFF
>14|TRBD1|TRBJ1-6|-|TRBV5-1
TGCGCCAGCAGTCTTAATACAGGGGAATCACCCCTCCACTTT
CASSLNTGESPLHF
>13|-|TRBJ1-5|few|TRBV6-4
TGTGCCAGCAGTGAGGGGGCAAATCAGCCCCAGCATTTT
CASSEGANQPQHF
>13|-|TRBJ2-3|-|TRBV5-1
TGCGCCAGCAGCTTGTTTCGCGCAGATACGCAGTATTTT
CASSLFRADTQYF
>15|-|TRBJ2-2|-|TRBV7-6
TGTGCCAGCCTCCCCTCCGGTCAGATGTCGGGGGAGCTGTTTTTT
CASLPSGQMSGELFF
>13|TRBD1|TRBJ2-7|once|TRBV5-4
TGTGCCAGCAGCTTGCAGGGGGCCAACGAGCAGTACTTC
CASSLQGANEQYF
>16|TRBD2|TRBJ2-5|-|TRBV10-3
TGTGCCATCAGTACACAACTAGCGGGAGGCCTGGAGACCCAGTACTTC
CAISTQLAGGLETQYF
>10|-|TRBJ1-1|-|TRBV20-1
TGCAGTGGGGGCGACACTGAAGCTTTCTTT
CSGGDTEAFF
>13|-|TRBJ2-2|-|TRBV29-1
TGCAGCGTTGACGGCACCAACACCGGGGAGCTGTTTTTT
CSVDGTNTGELFF
>15|-|TRBJ1-6|-|TRBV5-8
TGTGCCAGCAGCTTTGGGGGAGGTGGGAATTCACCCCTCCACTTT
CASSFGGGGNSPLHF
>13|-|TRBJ2-1|-|TRBV7-3
TGTGCCAGCAGCCCCCGGCCCAACAATGAGCAGTTCTTC
CASSPRPNNEQFF
>14|TRBD1|TRBJ1-5|-|TRBV12-5
TGTGCTAGTGGCGGGGACAGCAGCAATCAGCCCCAGCATTTT
CASGGDSSNQPQHF
>13|TRBD1|TRBJ1-2|-|TRBV11-2
TGTGCCAGCAGCCATGAGGGGGCTCGTGGCTACACCTTC
CASSHEGARGYTF
>15|-|TRBJ2-7|few|TRBV18
TGTGCCAGCTCACCCGCCGGTGGGGGCGAGTACGAGCAGTACTTC
CASSPAGGGEYEQYF
>14|-|TRBJ1-6|-|TRBV30
TGTGCCTGGAGCATTTTGACAGAAAATTCACCCCTCCACTTT
CAWSILTENSPLHF
>14|-|TRBJ1-4|-|TRBV9
TGTGCCAGCTCGGTGGGGGATCTGGATGAAAAACTGTTTTTT
CASSVGDLDEKLFF
>13|TRBD1|TRBJ2-7|medium-sized|TRBV6-1
TGTGCCAGCGTTGGGACAGGGTTGTACGAGCAGTACTTC
CASVGTGLYEQYF
>15|-|TRBJ2-3|-|TRBV5-4
TGTGCCAGCAGCTTTGCAGGGGGGGGCACAGATACGCAGTATTTT
CASSFAGGGTDTQYF
>15|TRBD1|TRBJ1-4|few|TRBV27
TGTGCCAGCAGTCCCCAAGACAGGGCGGGTGAAAAACTGTTTTTT
CASSPQDRAGEKLFF
>15|-|TRBJ2-2|once|TRBV7-8
TGTGCCAGCAGTCCTAGTGGTGGGGTTAACGGGGAGCTGTTTTTT
CASSPSGGVNGELFF
>15|TRBD2|TRBJ2-5|-|TRBV2
TGTGCCACCACAGGACTAGCGGGGGCCAGCGAGACCCAGTACTTC
CATTGLAGASETQYF
>16|TRBD2|TRBJ2-2|-|TRBV7-6
TGTGCCAGCAGCTGGACTAGCGGGGGAAACCCCGGGGAGCTGTTTTTT
CASSWTSGGNPGELFF
>18|-|TRBJ2-1|many|TRBV19
TGTGCCAGTAGTATCTCAGTCCAATTTGGCGGGACCTACAATGAGCAGTTCTTC
CASSISVQFGGTYNEQFF
>12|-|TRBJ2-3|-|TRBV6-1
TGTGCCCCCCCCCGGAGGACAGATACGCAGTATTTT
CAPPRRTDTQYF
>14|TRBD1|TRBJ1-5|-|TRBV5-1
TGCGCCAGCAGCTCAGGGGGTTGGAATCAGCCCCAGCATTTT
CASSSGGWNQPQHF
>15|TRBD1|TRBJ1-1|few|TRBV7-2
TGTGCCAGCAGCAGACAGGGGGCTCTGAACACTGAAGCTTTCTTT
CASSRQGALNTEAFF